Here is one T cell receptor (beta chain) with its context. What it binds is unknown. The table came from immunoSEQ multiplex PCR; TCRdb's copy has only in-frame clones and leaves some out. Here the sample spans roughly 140,000 clones, 90% being singletons. The sample originates from a study of T cell responses to AZD1222 COVID-19 vaccine. General study points: Vaccination with two AZD1222 doses was followed by a rise in Spike-specific TCR breadth and depth. Only a handful of AZD1222 recipients, several in all, had baseline seropositivity.

The length of the CDR3 is 13 residues. Germline V lookup: CDR1 MGHDK, CDR2 SYGVNS. V dropped 3 bases and J dropped 5 bases, with 10 bases sitting between them. The TCR was taken from an adult in good health. The material sequenced was peripheral blood, taken on day 0 of AZD1222 vaccination. The V call is TRBV25-1, the J call TRBJ1-1; D gene uncertain. Written as DNA, the CDR3 is TGTGCCAGCAGTGATGGTTACAGTACTGAAGCTTTCTTT. It specifies CASSDGYSTEAFF.